This T cell receptor beta chain was found in a study of T cell responses to AZD1222 COVID-19 vaccine (dated by TCRdb to the early 2020s). As for the study more broadly: A total of about 250 trial participants underwent TCR sequencing, of whom about 200 had received two doses of AZD1222 and about 25 had received two doses of the MenACWY control vaccine. Enrollment into the trials was organized by age into subgroups of 18-55, 56-69 and 70-plus years, and those subgroups contained 148, 28 and 57 TCR-sequenced participants, respectively.

In light of the paper, this sample's time point label describes: about 28 days (+/-7) after the second vaccine dose. AZD1222 recipients whose second dose came at about 4 weeks and those whose second dose came at about 12 weeks were combined into one group, since spike-specific TCR depth and breadth did not differ between the two schedules. The vaccinee samples were drawn from two UK trials, COV001 and COV002, one of which was a single-blind randomized controlled phase 2/3 trial testing AZD1222 (ChAdOx1 nCoV-19) in healthy adults. Trial participant PBMC samples were collected at day 0 and day 28 after the second dose for TCRbeta chain sequencing. Regarding this clone: The antigen it binds to is not known. Base qualities were left out, and no much larger clone turns up one base away.

The CDR3 regions of human TCRbeta chains were analyzed by immunosequencing. Per the authors' processing: TCRs in the repertoires were compared against a reference library of SARS-CoV-2-specific TCRs that had been generated with the MIRA antigen-specificity platform. Breadth meant the fraction of unique TCRs that were SARS-CoV-2-associated, whereas depth meant the fraction of total T cells that were SARS-CoV-2-associated. Using the MIRA data, each spike-specific TCR was assigned both to the spike region to which the TCR was reactive and to a CD4 or CD8 class. Log10-transformed breadth and depth values were compared by one-way ANOVA with Sidak's multiple comparisons tests. The immuneACCESS repertoire file appears here via TCRdb, limited to in-frame rearrangements. These files lack a portion of the clones; in checked studies, under half of the deficit traces to unresolved V genes, and the cause of the others is not known. The V and J calls and the clone size are those of that table, but D and trimming were determined from the DNA. The table for this sample lists almost 70,000 clones; around four fifths of them were counted only once. The top ten hold 25% of the sample.

Summary of the overall study and its limitations: Conclusions about previously exposed vaccinees are limited because only a handful of AZD1222 recipients were SARS-CoV-2 seropositive at baseline. Reportedly, almost half of the unique spike-specific TCRs recognized epitopes lying outside the regions that are mutated in the B.1.351 and B.1.1.7 variants. Vaccine-associated CD4 TCRs spanned the whole spike protein, with dominant responses in regions 160-218 and 743-854. Participants were mostly white British and included more females than males, and it was suggested by the authors that clonal diversity may have been underestimated. Because no day 14 peak-response samples were available, the repertoires could be characterized only after the peak T cell response. After two AZD1222 doses, both the breadth and the depth of spike-specific TCRs were significantly higher than at day 0 and than in MenACWY recipients. The 56-69-year group was small, and its depth increase did not reach significance, likely because of low power.

This material consisted of peripheral blood, taken 28 days after the second AZD1222 dose. The sequence was obtained from an adult who received the AZD1222 COVID-19 vaccine.

The nucleotide sequence is TGCGCCAGCAGCTCCTCAGGGAGGAACACCGGGGAGCTGTTTTTT. The resulting protein is CASSSSGRNTGELFF. The chain couples TRBV5-1 to TRBJ2-2; the D gene is possibly TRBD1 or TRBD2, with 5 bases matching each. Inclusive of the bounding cysteine and phenylalanine, the CDR3 is 15 residues long. Just CDR3 DNA is preserved here, 45 bases in frame from base 1. The V and J ends are trimmed by 3 bases and 1 base, leaving 10 bases between them. CDR1 and CDR2 were assigned from the germline V gene as SGHRS and YFSETQ.